One sample yielded the 5 T cell receptor beta chains listed below, sequenced in a study of T cells in Graves' hyperthyroidism and ophthalmopathy. Amplification targeted TCR beta CDR3 regions from RNA transcripts. TCR CDR3 regions were first amplified by RT-PCR with HTBI primers. TCRdb fed the multiplex PCR reads into MiXCR, producing one record per CDR3 protein. The sample comprises around 290,000 distinct CDR3 sequences, 15% to 20% of which are singletons, and around 55% rests with the top ten. Sequences were obtained from blood. All receptors derive from a woman in her fifties or sixties with Graves' ophthalmopathy.

This clonotype was seen ten or more times. The chain couples TRBV18 to TRBJ2-1; the D gene is possibly TRBD2 (5 bases). This CDR3 is 15 amino acids long. Germline V gene sequence: CDR1 KGHSH, CDR2 LQKENI. Trimming left V 1 base short and J 2 bases short, with 9 bases between. The chain's CDR3 is CASSPLGVTYNEQFF. CDR3 DNA: TGTGCCAGCTCACCACTCGGGGTAACCTACAATGAGCAGTTCTTC.

Ten or more counts support this clonotype. The CDR3 bases are TGTGCCAGCAGTCCGACAGGATTCCCTAATGAAAAACTGTTTTTT. It codes for CASSPTGFPNEKLFF. V is TRBV27 and J is TRBJ1-4; D is perhaps TRBD1 (6 bases). The CDR3 extends over 15 amino acids. Germline CDR1 reads MNHEY; CDR2 reads SMNVEV (reference sequence). Trimming took off 5 bases at V and 3 bases at J, with 13 bases between the two ends.

The V gene is TRBV7-3, the J gene TRBJ2-3, with TRBD1 identical over 8 bases. This CDR3 comprises 13 residues. Germline V gene lookup returns CDR1 SGHTA and CDR2 FQGTGA. Losses at the gene ends were 6 bases for V and 6 bases for J; bases not matched to a gene: 5. The CDR3 protein is CASSQGARDTQYF. The DNA of the CDR3 is TGTGCCAGCAGTCAGGGGGCGAGGGATACGCAGTATTTT.

This clonotype occurred many times. The gene calls are TRBV6-1 and TRBJ2-3; tentatively, D is TRBD2 (6 bases). The CDR3 spans 16 residues. Germline CDR1 reads MNHNS; CDR2 reads SASEGT. The V gene lost 6 bases and the J gene lost 0 bases, with 16 bases spanning the gap. CDR3 coding DNA: TGTGCCAGCAGGGGAGGTGGAGGCGGTAGCACAGATACGCAGTATTTT. This codes for CASRGGGGGSTDTQYF.

This clonotype was counted at least ten times. One end of the junction fails to match germline, which may point to a read error. The chain's CDR3 is CSARGRDLYEQYF. Here the CDR3 DNA reads TGCAGTGCCAGAGGCCGGGACTTATACGAGCAGTACTTC. This rearrangement joins TRBV20-1 to TRBJ2-7, with D perhaps TRBD2 (6 bases). Germline V lookup: CDR1 DFQATT, CDR2 SNEGSKA (reference sequence). CDR3 length: 13 amino acids.